This T cell receptor (beta chain) was recovered during a study of T cells after yellow fever vaccination. Germline loops: CDR1 MNHEY, CDR2 SMNVEV (reference sequence). V lost 3 bases, J lost 3 bases, and 9 bases lay in between. The CDR3 sequence is 14 residues long. Findings and limits, study-wide: Contaminants from the bulk population, in the form of abundant clonotypes, could be found in FACS-sorted repertoires. Post-booster repertoires contained most primary-vaccination clones again (around 97% CD4, approximately 88% CD8).

The authors made TCR cDNA by 5'RACE template switching, adding a universal primer site and UMIs. TCRdb recomputed calls from the 5' RACE reads with MiXCR, one row per CDR3 protein. The repertoire holds approximately 580,000 distinct CDR3 sequences, about a sixth seen once, with 15% to 20% in the top ten. Concerning this clonotype itself: Its antigen is currently unknown.

The sample here was PBMCs, taken 5 days after the first yellow fever vaccination. This receptor was identified in a man between 18 and 35 years old who received the YFV17D yellow fever vaccine. The chain joins TRBV27 to TRBJ1-5, with D perhaps matching TRBD1 (5 bases). DNA for the CDR3: TGTGCCAGCAGTTTTTCAGGGCTCAATCAGCCCCAGCATTTT. Translated: CASSFSGLNQPQHF.